This is a list of T cell receptor beta chains from one sample in a study of T cells in Graves' hyperthyroidism and ophthalmopathy. MiXCR, applied by TCRdb to the multiplex PCR reads, yields one record per CDR3 protein. The data hold around 500,000 distinct CDR3 sequences, with around 15% observed a single time. Sequencing was carried out using blood. The receptor source for this set is a woman aged 25 to 39 with Graves' ophthalmopathy. Each CDR3 is given with its conserved first and last residue. A D gene is named only where the DNA matches it firmly. The size field is filled for only some rows; it gives once, few, many or a size class.

many	TRBJ2-5	TRBV20-1	NA	TGCAGTGCACCAGGCTGGGAGTTCCAAGAGACCCAGTACTTC	CSAPGWEFQETQYF
NA	TRBJ1-1	TRBV7-8	NA	TGTGCCAGCAGCTTATGGGGTTTGAACACTGAAGCTTTCTTT	CASSLWGLNTEAFF
many	TRBJ2-7	TRBV6-1	TRBD2	TGTGCCAGCAGGCCAATGGGGGGGAGCACCTACGAGCAGTACTTC	CASRPMGGSTYEQYF
NA	TRBJ1-5	TRBV18	NA	TGTGCCAGCTCACCACGTAGGGCGCGCGCGGCCCAGCATTTT	CASSPRRARAAQHF
once	TRBJ1-5	TRBV6-5	NA	TGTGCCAGCAGTTACTCCCCTTTGGGGCCCCAGCATTTT	CASSYSPLGPQHF
many	TRBJ1-3	TRBV3-1	NA	TGTGCCAGCAGCCGTCGTCGGGTTAGTGGAAACACCATATATTTT	CASSRRRVSGNTIYF
few	TRBJ2-7	TRBV10-3	NA	TGTGCCTCCCGAGAGGCGCCAGGGCGTGACGAGCAGTACTTC	CASREAPGRDEQYF
many	TRBJ2-3	TRBV5-1	NA	TGCGCCAGCACCCCTGGGAGCAGCACAGATACGCAGTATTTT	CASTPGSSTDTQYF
NA	TRBJ2-1	TRBV28	NA	TGTGCCAGCGACAGTTTACCGTACAATGAGCAGTTCTTC	CASDSLPYNEQFF
NA	TRBJ2-1	TRBV7-9	NA	TGTGCCAGCAGCTTAACCGGCCTGGCGGGTGGTGAGCAGTTCTTC	CASSLTGLAGGEQFF
NA	TRBJ1-2	TRBV30	TRBD1	TGTGCCTTTACAGGGGTGTATGGCTACACCTTC	CAFTGVYGYTF
many	TRBJ2-1	TRBV6-2/TRBV6-3	NA	TGTGCCAGCAGTTACTACTACTCTTCGGACAATGAGCAGTTCTTC	CASSYYYSSDNEQFF
many	TRBJ2-7	TRBV11-2	TRBD2	TGTGCCAGCAGCGCCTTGGCGGGAGCGGGTGAGCAGTACTTC	CASSALAGAGEQYF
few	TRBJ1-2	TRBV11-2	NA	TGTGCCAGCAGCTTAGTGATGGCGGGGGATGGCTACACCTTC	CASSLVMAGDGYTF
few	TRBJ2-3	TRBV27	NA	TGTGCCAGCAGTTTTAGGGCTAGCGGCACAGATACGCAGTATTTT	CASSFRASGTDTQYF
many	TRBJ1-6	TRBV28	NA	TGTGCCAGCAGAGGGGATCGGAATTCACCCCTCCACTTT	CASRGDRNSPLHF
NA	TRBJ2-7	TRBV3-1	TRBD1	TGTGCCAGCAGCCAAGACGCGGATGGGGCAGGGGGTGTCTACGAGCAGTACTTC	CASSQDADGAGGVYEQYF
many	TRBJ2-3	TRBV5-4	NA	TGTGCCAGCAGCCCGAAGGAGGGGGGGGGGACAGATACGCAGTATTTT	CASSPKEGGGTDTQYF
many	TRBJ1-2	TRBV7-9	NA	TGTGCCAGCAGCTTCAGGGCCGATTCGTACACCTATGGCTACACCTTC	CASSFRADSYTYGYTF
many	TRBJ1-1	TRBV30	NA	TGTGCCTTGAAAGCCCTGGCCACTGAAGCTTTCTTT	CALKALATEAFF
few	TRBJ1-3	TRBV29-1	NA	TGCAGCGTTGAGGATGGGGACCGAAACACCATATATTTT	CSVEDGDRNTIYF
NA	TRBJ1-1	TRBV7-9	NA	TGTGCCAGCAGCTCTTACATGGGGACTGAAGCTTTCTTT	CASSSYMGTEAFF
many	TRBJ2-4	TRBV28	NA	TGTGCCAGCAGTTTCCAACAGTACTCGAACATTCAGTACTTC	CASSFQQYSNIQYF
NA	TRBJ2-5	TRBV28	NA	TGTGCCAGCAGATTTTCCGGGGACGTACAGTACTTC	CASRFSGDVQYF
many	TRBJ1-3	TRBV30	NA	TGTGCCTGGAGTGCAGGGACTGGAAACACCATATATTTT	CAWSAGTGNTIYF
few	TRBJ2-3	TRBV20-1	NA	TGCAGTGCTAGAGATCCCACAGGGTGGGGCACAGATACGCAGTATTTT	CSARDPTGWGTDTQYF
many	TRBJ2-7	TRBV7-2	TRBD1	TGTGCCAGCAAGACAGGGGCTATATACGAGCAGTACTTC	CASKTGAIYEQYF
NA	TRBJ2-5	TRBV19	NA	TGTGCCACAGGGGAGGCCCGGCAGACCCAGTACTTC	CATGEARQTQYF
many	TRBJ2-1	TRBV20-1	NA	TGCAGTGCTCCCTACCGGGGCGTAAATGAGCAGTTCTTC	CSAPYRGVNEQFF